The subject of this entry is one T cell receptor (beta chain). As originally analysed: It was from reference gene primer amplification that nucleated cell counts were estimated. Data came from immunoSEQ multiplex PCR; TCRdb stores just in-frame clones and leaves some out. D and trimming were read from the DNA, whereas the V and J calls and clone size are those reported in that table. The sample carries fewer than 250,000 clones, roughly 84% recorded once. This entry belongs to a study of blood T cell repertoires in COVID-19. Study background: The samples span acute and convalescent COVID-19 from the United States, Italy and Spain. Sources were T cells, B-cell-depleted T cells, or PBMCs; the material itself was cDNA or gDNA.

This TCR was recovered from a woman aged 50 to 60 with acute or convalescent COVID-19. The specimen sequenced was peripheral blood.

CDR3 protein: CASSVEGVAATEAFF. The CDR3 DNA reads TGTGCCAGCAGCGTAGAGGGGGTCGCAGCCACTGAAGCTTTCTTT. The J gene is TRBJ1-1, the V gene TRBV9; tentatively, D is TRBD1 (6 bases). Trimming took off 0 bases at V and 4 bases at J, with 13 bases between the two ends. This CDR3 spans 15 amino acids. Germline V gives CDR1 SGDLS, CDR2 YYNGEE.